The 24 T cell receptor beta chains below were found in one sample sequenced in a study of a mutant IDH1 vaccine in newly diagnosed glioma. The method was immunoSEQ multiplex PCR; TCRdb's version includes in-frame clones alone and lacks a portion of them. The table has 50,000 to 65,000 clones, approximately 78% seen once; the top ten hold approximately 19%. Time point described: baseline, week 1 (first vaccination visit). Indicated treatment: pre-vaccination baseline after standard-of-care therapy. The starting material was PBMCs, obtained from a glioma patient treated with radiotherapy, temozolomide or both. The receptor set was obtained from a young man with glioma.

CDR3 in amino acids: CASSVGALKGYEQYF. The CDR3 nucleotides are TGCGCCAGCAGTGTTGGGGCCCTCAAGGGGTACGAGCAGTACTTC. The genes are TRBV10-1 and TRBJ2-7; D is possibly TRBD1 (5 bases). The CDR3 loop spans 15 amino acids. Trimming removed 4 bases at V and 4 bases at J, with 17 bases between. Per the germline V gene, CDR1 is WNHNN and CDR2 is SYGVQD (reference sequence).

The gene calls are TRBV27 and TRBJ1-3; 10 bases line up with TRBD1. Germline CDR1 and CDR2: MNHEY and SMNVEV (reference sequence). J lost 8 bases, V lost 6 bases, and 10 bases had no gene match. This CDR3 is built from 15 residues. The DNA for the CDR3 is TGTGCCAGCAGGTCACGACAGGGGGCGTGGGACACCATATATTTT. It codes for CASRSRQGAWDTIYF.

The rearrangement joins TRBV18 to TRBJ1-2; D is unresolved. Trimming left V 2 bases short and J 7 bases short, with 14 bases between. The CDR3 contains 14 residues. The germline V gene has CDR1 KGHSH and CDR2 LQKENI. CDR3 sequence (DNA): TGTGCCAGCTCACCAACAGAAACTACGGGTGGCTACACCTTC. This gives the protein CASSPTETTGGYTF.

Only one count was recorded for this clone. The genes are TRBV6-5 and TRBJ2-7; D gene uncertain. The CDR3 loop spans 11 amino acids. Germline V gene data show CDR1 as MNHEY and CDR2 as SVGAGI. V was pared by 0 bases and J by 6 bases, with 3 bases between. CDR3 region: CASSYSGEQYF. In nucleotides, the CDR3 is TGTGCCAGCAGTTACTCGGGCGAGCAGTACTTC.

The chain carries TRBV6-6 and TRBJ1-3; no reliable D call. V was pared by 2 bases and J by 3 bases, with 8 bases between. CDR3 length: 14 amino acids. The germline gives CDR1 MNHNY, CDR2 SVGAGI (reference sequence). CDR3 nucleotides: TGTGCCAGCAGTTACGAGGGCAGTGGAAACACCATATATTTT. It specifies CASSYEGSGNTIYF.

V is TRBV30 and J is TRBJ2-7, with a tentative D call TRBD2 (6 bases). Trimming removed 2 bases from V and 1 base from J, with 15 bases in between. CDR1 is GTSNPN, CDR2 SVGIG, per germline (reference sequence). This CDR3 is 15 amino acids long. The CDR3: CAWSPNEAGSYEQYF. The CDR3 coding sequence is TGTGCCTGGAGTCCCAATGAGGCGGGGTCCTACGAGCAGTACTTC.

The chain uses TRBV6-6 and TRBJ2-7; the D gene is possibly TRBD1 (6 bases). The CDR3 covers 14 residues. V lost 5 bases and J 4 bases, leaving 15 bases between the germline ends. Germline CDR1 MNHNY, CDR2 SVGAGI (reference sequence). This chain's CDR3 is CASSTPGTRYEQYF. CDR3 coding DNA: TGTGCCAGCAGTACCCCCGGGACAAGATACGAGCAGTACTTC.

This chain connects TRBV7-2 to TRBJ2-7, with D possibly being TRBD2 (5 bases). The CDR3 consists of 14 residues. Looked up from germline, CDR1 is SGHTA and CDR2 is FQGNSA. V was cut by 2 bases and J by 2 bases, with 10 bases left in between. CDR3 region: CASSLRGGPYEQYF. As DNA, the CDR3 is TGTGCCAGCAGCTTACGGGGTGGTCCCTACGAGCAGTACTTC.

The J gene is TRBJ2-2, the V gene TRBV2, with no clear D. Germline CDR1 is SNHLY and CDR2 is FYNNEI. The CDR3 runs to 14 residues. V shed 0 bases and J shed 6 bases, with 8 bases lying between them. The CDR3 sequence: CASSEALLSGELFF. The CDR3 DNA follows: TGTGCCAGCAGTGAAGCGCTTCTTTCCGGGGAGCTGTTTTTT.

This clone showed up just a few times. The genes are TRBV4-3 and TRBJ1-3; no firm D call. V was shortened by 0 bases and J by 0 bases, with 12 bases between the two germline ends. Per the germline V gene, CDR1 is LGHNA and CDR2 is YSLEER. This CDR3 has 17 amino acids. The CDR3 reads CASSQDHQSFSGNTIYF. In DNA, the CDR3 is TGCGCCAGCAGCCAAGATCACCAGTCCTTCTCTGGAAACACCATATATTTT.

The DNA for the CDR3 is TGTGCCAGCAGTTTATTCGGCGGGTCCCGGTACGAGCAGTACTTC. Amino acid sequence: CASSLFGGSRYEQYF. The chain combines TRBV28 with TRBJ2-7; D possibly corresponds to TRBD2 (5 bases). V was shortened by 1 base and J by 4 bases, with 14 bases between the two germline ends. Germline-derived CDR1 and CDR2 are MDHEN and SYDVKM. This CDR3 comprises 15 residues.

The chain recombines TRBV4-1 with TRBJ2-7; the match to TRBD2 covers 13 bases. Losses at the gene ends were 0 bases for V and 6 bases for J; bases not matched to a gene: 11. There are 18 residues in the CDR3. Germline CDR1 reads MGHRA; CDR2 reads YSYEKL. CDR3 region: CASSQDLTGLAGVPEQYF. CDR3 nucleotides: TGCGCCAGCAGCCAAGATCTCACTGGACTAGCGGGAGTCCCCGAGCAGTACTTC.

The chain is built from TRBV5-1 and TRBJ2-5; tentative D call: TRBD1 (5 bases). CDR1 is SGHRS and CDR2 is YFSETQ in the germline V gene. The CDR3 covers 15 residues. Deletions cut 0 bases from V and 2 bases from J, with 11 bases between. The CDR3 nucleotides are TGCGCCAGCAGCTTGGAAAGGGGCGGACAAGAGACCCAGTACTTC. It specifies CASSLERGGQETQYF.

In this sample, this clone turned up once. The chain uses TRBV29-1 and TRBJ2-7; 9 bases line up with TRBD1. The CDR3 extends over 15 amino acids. The junction had 11 bases not matched to a gene; V was cut back by 6 bases and J by 2 bases. The germline gives CDR1 SQVTM, CDR2 ANQGSEA. The CDR3 protein is CSVDRSGQGTYEQYF. The CDR3 region has the DNA TGCAGCGTGGATCGTTCGGGACAGGGAACCTACGAGCAGTACTTC.

This clone was picked up a small number of times. The chain carries TRBV30 and TRBJ1-1; D is ambiguous. V was clipped by 3 bases and J by 3 bases, with 14 bases between them. The CDR3 is made up of 14 amino acids. CDR1 and CDR2 (germline): GTSNPN, SVGIG (reference sequence). CDR3 DNA: TGTGCCTGGAGCGTTTCCCTTAGGGACACTGAAGCTTTCTTT. Its translation: CAWSVSLRDTEAFF.

This clone was found once. The V call is TRBV6-6, the J call TRBJ1-2; 9 bases are shared with TRBD1. Looked up from germline, CDR1 is MNHNY and CDR2 is SVGAGI (reference sequence). The CDR3 length is 14 residues. After removal of 5 bases from V and 7 bases from J, the junction contained 8 bases not matched to a gene. The DNA of the CDR3 is TGTGCCAGCAGTAGGGACAGGGATAAGGGTGGCTACACCTTC. Protein: CASSRDRDKGGYTF.

Worth noting for this clone: At one of its ends the junction is not consistent with the germline gene, which may arise from a read error. The rearrangement joins TRBV5-5 to TRBJ1-6; D possibly corresponds to TRBD1 (6 bases). Germline CDR1 reads SGHKS; CDR2 reads YYEKEE (reference sequence). This CDR3 spans 12 amino acids. The CDR3 DNA is TGTGCCAGCAGCTTGGGACGCGGCGGGGGCGCTTTT. Protein sequence: CASSLGRGGGAF. Looking up the rest from reference TRBV5-5 and TRBJ1-6 gives the full variable domain: DAGVTQSPTHLIKTRGQQVTLRCSPISGHKSVSWYQQVLGQGPQFIFQYYEKEERGRGNFPDRFSARQFPNYSSELNVNALLLGDSALYLCASSLGRGGGAFGNGTRLTVT.

This clone was seen only a few times. The junction and the germline gene differ at one end; a read error may be behind it. The chain is built from TRBV5-4 and TRBJ1-1; D gene uncertain. The CDR3 is made up of 13 amino acids. Germline loops: CDR1 SGHNT, CDR2 YYREEE (reference sequence). The CDR3 loop is CASTLSGNTEAFF. The CDR3 DNA reads TGTGCCAGCACCTTGAGCGGGAACACTGAAGCTTTCTTT.

This chain connects TRBV4-2 to TRBJ2-3; D gene uncertain. V lost 0 bases and J 2 bases, leaving 12 bases between the germline ends. The CDR3 runs to 16 residues. Germline V lookup: CDR1 LGHNA, CDR2 YNFKEQ. The CDR3 DNA reads as TGTGCCAGCAGCCAAGACACCCTGCGACTCACAGATACGCAGTATTTT. Translated: CASSQDTLRLTDTQYF.

V is TRBV7-8 and J is TRBJ1-1; 7 bases agree with TRBD1. The trim removed 7 bases at V and 3 bases at J, leaving 11 bases unmatched. This CDR3 region has 15 residues. Germline V gene sequence: CDR1 SGHVS, CDR2 FQNEAQ. The CDR3 region is CASMRPGQSHTEAFF. Written as DNA, the CDR3 is TGTGCCAGCATGCGACCGGGACAGTCACACACTGAAGCTTTCTTT. Drawing the rest from reference TRBV7-8 and TRBJ1-1, the complete variable domain is GAGVSQSPRYKVAKRGQDVALRCDPISGHVSLFWYQQALGQGPEFLTYFQNEAQLDKSGLPSDRFFAERPEGSVSTLKIQRTQQEDSAVYLCASMRPGQSHTEAFFGQGTRLTVV.

Only a few counts were recorded for this clone. The CDR3 nucleotides read TGCAGCGTTGCCTGGGTGGCAGCTTACCGGAGTAACACTGAAGCTTTCTTT. Translating gives CSVAWVAAYRSNTEAFF. The chain is built from TRBV29-1 and TRBJ1-1; the D is unclear. The CDR3 length is 17 residues. Trimming stripped 4 bases from V and 2 bases from J, with 23 bases between. Germline CDR1 is SQVTM and CDR2 is ANQGSEA.

This clone is a singleton in its sample. CDR3 amino acids: CASSYVHRPNYGYTF. DNA of the CDR3: TGTGCCAGCAGTTACGTGCACAGGCCTAACTATGGCTACACCTTC. V usage is TRBV6-5 and J usage is TRBJ1-2; maybe TRBD1 (5 bases). Germline-derived CDR1 and CDR2 are MNHEY and SVGAGI. The CDR3 spans 15 residues. V shed 2 bases and J shed 0 bases, with 10 bases lying between them.

There are a few counts of this clone. V and J are TRBV2 and TRBJ2-7, with D perhaps given as TRBD1 or TRBD2 (5 bases each). Between the trimmed V and J ends, which lost 0 bases and 0 bases, there was a span of 9 bases. This CDR3 is 15 amino acids long. Germline V gene sequence: CDR1 SNHLY, CDR2 FYNNEI. The CDR3 reads CASSEALGDSYEQYF. The CDR3, as DNA: TGTGCCAGCAGTGAAGCGCTGGGGGACTCCTACGAGCAGTACTTC. Drawing the rest from reference TRBV2 and TRBJ2-7, the complete variable domain is EPEVTQTPSHQVTQMGQEVILRCVPISNHLYFYWYRQILGQKVEFLVSFYNNEISEKSEIFDDQFSVERPDGSNFTLKIRSTKLEDSAMYFCASSEALGDSYEQYFGPGTRLTVT.

In this sample, this clone turned up a few times. The chain links TRBV5-1 to TRBJ2-7, with D unresolved. Trimming cost V 1 base and J 6 bases, with 11 bases left between them. Germline V gene data show CDR1 as SGHRS and CDR2 as YFSETQ. The CDR3 totals 13 residues. CDR3 DNA sequence: TGCGCCAGCAGCTTGAATGGGGTGATCGAGCAGTACTTC. Its translation is CASSLNGVIEQYF.